Here is one T cell receptor (beta chain) with its context. What it binds is not known. The source of the sample is a study of T-cell memory formation after mild COVID-19. Study-level information: In these data, TCR clusters were largely donor specific. Study-wide results and caveats: Pre-infection memory carried some responding clones, suggesting that cross-reactive memory joined. Nothing confirmed that second-wave clones peaking on day 37 were specific for SARS-CoV-2.

Constant-segment primers were used for 5'RACE, and the resulting TCR alpha and TCR beta cDNA libraries carried sample barcodes and UMIs. From the 5' RACE reads, TCRdb called clonotypes with MiXCR, one entry per CDR3 protein. The profile shows roughly 110,000 distinct CDR3 sequences, over 20% of them singletons. The V gene's germline CDR1 is SGHAT and CDR2 FQNNGV. With 5 bases removed from V and 1 base from J, the gap between germline ends came to 6 bases. The CDR3 totals 12 residues. The chain uses TRBV11-2 and TRBJ2-7; unclear D gene. The sequence was collected from a man aged 18 to 29 who had mild COVID-19 (a few samples of this study predate the infection). Cell type and time point are not known. Sequencing was performed on PBMCs or a T cell subset sorted from them (not recorded which). CDR3 DNA sequence: TGTGCCAGCAGCCCATATTCCTACGAGCAGTACTTC. Translation gives CASSPYSYEQYF.